The text below deals with one TCR beta chain. The antigen remains unidentified. The data derive from a study of T cell responses to AZD1222 COVID-19 vaccine. Study-level results: Regions 160-218 and 743-854 held dominance among vaccine-associated CD4 TCRs, which spanned spike. White British ancestry dominated among donors, who included more females, and clonal diversity was possibly underestimated.

The method was immunoSEQ multiplex PCR; TCRdb's version includes in-frame clones alone and lacks a portion of them. The table lists some 98,000 clones, almost 90% of them singletons. Germline-derived CDR1 and CDR2 are SQVTM and ANQGSEA. The V segment lost 2 bases and the J segment 2 bases; nucleotides outside the gene matches: 4. This CDR3 has 14 residues. The sequence was obtained from an adult who received the AZD1222 COVID-19 vaccine. Sequencing was performed on peripheral blood, taken 28 days after the second AZD1222 dose. The chain carries TRBV29-1 and TRBJ2-7; 9 nucleotides line up with TRBD2. DNA for the CDR3: TGCAGCGTTGAAAAGGGCGGGAGGGCCTACGAGCAGTACTTC. Translated: CSVEKGGRAYEQYF.